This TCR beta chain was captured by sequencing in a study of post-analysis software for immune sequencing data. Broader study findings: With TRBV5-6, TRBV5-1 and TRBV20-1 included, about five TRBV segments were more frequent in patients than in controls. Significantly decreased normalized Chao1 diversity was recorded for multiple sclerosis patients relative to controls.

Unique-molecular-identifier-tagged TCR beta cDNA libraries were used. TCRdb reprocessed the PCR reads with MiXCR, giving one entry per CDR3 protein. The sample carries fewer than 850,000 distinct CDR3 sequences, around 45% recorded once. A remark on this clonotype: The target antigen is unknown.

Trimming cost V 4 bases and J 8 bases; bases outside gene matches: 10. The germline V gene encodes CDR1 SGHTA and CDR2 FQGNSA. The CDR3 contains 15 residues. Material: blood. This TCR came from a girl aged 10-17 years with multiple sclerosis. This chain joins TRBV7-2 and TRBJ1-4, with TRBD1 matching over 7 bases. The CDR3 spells CASSSRGAETEKLFF. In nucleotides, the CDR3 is TGTGCCAGCAGCTCCAGGGGGGCGGAGACCGAAAAACTGTTTTTT.